This entry lists 14 T cell receptor beta chains sequenced from one sample in a study of blood T cell repertoires in COVID-19. Some clones are missing from TCRdb's copy, which holds only in-frame ones; the method was immunoSEQ multiplex PCR. The sample shows some 95,000 clones, 91% of them seen only once. The sequencing sample was made of peripheral blood. The receptors come from a human donor with active COVID-19. The donor label of this sample is uncertain.

CDR3 amino acids: CASSQRYERGPENRELFF. The CDR3 coding sequence is TGCGCCAGCAGCCAAAGATACGAGCGGGGGCCCGAGAATAGGGAGCTGTTTTTT. The rearrangement joins TRBV4-1 to TRBJ2-2; TRBD2 aligns across 8 bases. The J segment lost 9 bases and the V segment lost 2 bases, leaving 17 bases of the junction unmatched. The germline gives CDR1 MGHRA, CDR2 YSYEKL. The CDR3 is made up of 18 amino acids.

The chain links TRBV7-9 to TRBJ2-3; perhaps TRBD1 as D (6 bases). CDR3 length: 16 amino acids. Trimming took 0 bases from V and 1 from J, leaving 11 bases between them. CDR1 SEHNR and CDR2 FQNEAQ come from the germline V gene (reference sequence). CDR3 in amino acids: CASSLAGGIGTDTQYF. CDR3 nucleotide sequence: TGTGCCAGCAGCTTAGCAGGGGGTATAGGCACAGATACGCAGTATTTT.

The chain uses TRBV7-8 and TRBJ1-4, with D unresolved. The CDR3 consists of 15 residues. Per germline, CDR1 SGHVS and CDR2 FQNEAQ. V lost 2 bases and J 7 bases, leaving 14 bases between the germline ends. CDR3 amino acids: CASSLTGSNGEKLFF. In nucleotides, the CDR3 is TGTGCCAGCAGCTTAACGGGATCAAATGGTGAAAAACTGTTTTTT. The full variable domain, rest sourced from reference TRBV7-8 and TRBJ1-4, is GAGVSQSPRYKVAKRGQDVALRCDPISGHVSLFWYQQALGQGPEFLTYFQNEAQLDKSGLPSDRFFAERPEGSVSTLKIQRTQQEDSAVYLCASSLTGSNGEKLFFGSGTQLSVL.

The chain carries TRBV5-4 and TRBJ2-5, with D maybe TRBD1 (6 bases). From germline, CDR1 is SGHNT and CDR2 YYREEE (reference sequence). Trimming removed 3 bases at V and 5 bases at J, with 14 bases between. The CDR3 consists of 14 residues. The CDR3 DNA reads TGTGCCAGCAGCTCGACAGGAGGTGCGGAGACCCAGTACTTC. This translates into CASSSTGGAETQYF.

The rearrangement joins TRBV5-1 to TRBJ2-5, with 10 bases matching TRBD2. Germline V gene sequence: CDR1 SGHRS, CDR2 YFSETQ. V was pared by 4 bases and J by 5 bases, with 11 bases of the junction left unmatched. The CDR3 spans 16 residues. CDR3 coding DNA: TGCGCCAGCAGCAGGGTGAAGCGGGGGGGCGGCGAGACCCAGTACTTC. Translating gives CASSRVKRGGGETQYF.

The genes are TRBV19 and TRBJ1-2, with a possible D match to TRBD1 (5 bases). V lost 5 bases and J lost 8, with 12 bases in between. Germline V CDR1 and CDR2: LNHDA, SQIVND (reference sequence). The CDR3 consists of 12 residues. CDR3 protein: CASSLREGGYTF. As DNA, the CDR3 is TGTGCCAGTAGTCTCCGGGAGGGGGGCTACACCTTC.

The chain links TRBV7-9 to TRBJ2-7; D unresolved. CDR3 length equals 13 residues. Trimming left V 1 base short and J 6 bases short, with 10 bases between. The germline CDR1 and CDR2 sequences are SEHNR and FQNEAQ (reference sequence). The CDR3 sequence: CASSLGRQFEQYF. CDR3 bases: TGTGCCAGCAGCTTAGGCAGGCAATTCGAGCAGTACTTC.

Points on this clone: The same CDR3 also results from other DNA sequences found in this sample. This chain links TRBV14 with TRBJ2-5; D gene unclear. The CDR3 covers 13 residues. Trimming left V 2 bases short and J 2 bases short, with 6 bases between. Germline values: CDR1 SGHDN, CDR2 FVKESK. DNA of the CDR3: TGTGCCAGCAGCCAAACACGACAAGAGACCCAGTACTTC. Protein: CASSQTRQETQYF.

This chain connects TRBV12-3 or TRBV12-4 to TRBJ1-1; 7 bases fit TRBD1. The CDR3 is 13 residues long. The J segment lost 6 bases and the V segment lost 5 bases, leaving 6 bases of the junction unmatched. The CDR3 loop reads CASSPRTGSEAFF. CDR3 in DNA: TGTGCCAGCAGTCCGAGGACAGGCTCTGAAGCTTTCTTT.

The chain links TRBV24-1 to TRBJ2-3; 9 nucleotides line up with TRBD1. Germline lookup yields CDR1 KGHDR and CDR2 SFDVKD. This CDR3 has 16 residues. Trimming removed 3 bases from V and 2 bases from J; junction bases left unmatched: 5. CDR3 loop: CATSDPRTGDTDTQYF. The CDR3 DNA is TGTGCCACCAGTGATCCCCGGACAGGGGACACAGATACGCAGTATTTT.

V gene TRBV13 combines with J gene TRBJ1-3, with a possible D match to TRBD1 (6 bases). The CDR3 totals 16 residues. Germline values: CDR1 PRHDT, CDR2 FYEKMQ (reference sequence). V was shortened by 6 bases and J by 0 bases, with 15 bases between the two germline ends. The CDR3 DNA reads TGTGCCAGCAGTCATGGAACAGGGCGCTCTGGAAACACCATATATTTT. Protein product: CASSHGTGRSGNTIYF.

The V call is TRBV5-6, the J call TRBJ2-1; D perhaps matches TRBD1 (6 bases). Germline CDR1 is SGHDT and CDR2 is YYEEEE. V lost 4 bases and J 4 bases, leaving 12 bases between the germline ends. This CDR3 spans 14 amino acids. Written as DNA, the CDR3 is TGTGCCAGCAGCGCTTACAGGGCTTACAATGAGCAGTTCTTC. It is translated as CASSAYRAYNEQFF.

The chain joins TRBV3-1 (or the pseudogene TRBV3-2) to TRBJ1-1; D is ambiguous. V dropped 3 bases and J dropped 1 base, with 18 bases sitting between them. The CDR3 is made up of 17 amino acids. The germline CDR1 and CDR2 sequences are LGHDT and YNNKEL (reference sequence). The chain's CDR3 is CASSQVTASASNTEAFF. The CDR3 bases are TGTGCCAGCAGCCAGGTCACAGCCTCCGCTTCGAACACTGAAGCTTTCTTT.

The chain combines TRBV5-6 with TRBJ2-7; TRBD1 aligns across 9 bases. This CDR3 has 17 residues. The trim removed 2 bases at V and 2 bases at J, leaving 11 bases unmatched. The germline gives CDR1 SGHDT, CDR2 YYEEEE. The DNA for the CDR3 is TGTGCCAGCAGCTTCGACAGGGGGGCAGAGGATGCCTACGAGCAGTACTTC. This gives the protein CASSFDRGAEDAYEQYF.